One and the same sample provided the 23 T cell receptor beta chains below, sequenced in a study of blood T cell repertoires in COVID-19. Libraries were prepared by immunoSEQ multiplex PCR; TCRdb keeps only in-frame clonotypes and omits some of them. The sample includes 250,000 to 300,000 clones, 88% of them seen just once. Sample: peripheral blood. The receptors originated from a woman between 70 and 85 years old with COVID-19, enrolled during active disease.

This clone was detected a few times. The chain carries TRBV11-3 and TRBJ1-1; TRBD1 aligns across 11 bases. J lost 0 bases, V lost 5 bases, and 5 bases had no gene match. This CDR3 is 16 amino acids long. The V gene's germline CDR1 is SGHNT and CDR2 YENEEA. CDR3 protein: CASSQGQGAMNTEAFF. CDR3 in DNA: TGTGCCAGCAGCCAAGGACAGGGGGCAATGAACACTGAAGCTTTCTTT.

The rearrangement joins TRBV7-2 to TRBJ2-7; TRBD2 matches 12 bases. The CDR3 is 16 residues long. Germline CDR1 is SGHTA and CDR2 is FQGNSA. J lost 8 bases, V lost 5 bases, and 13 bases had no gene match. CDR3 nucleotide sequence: TGTGCCAGCAGCAGCCGGACTAGCGGGGACCCTACGCAGCAGTACTTC. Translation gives CASSSRTSGDPTQQYF.

The CDR3 DNA follows: TGTGCCAGCAGCTTCGGGACAGGGATCACCTACGAGCAGTACTTC. This sequence encodes CASSFGTGITYEQYF. The chain uses TRBV11-3 and TRBJ2-7; 9 nucleotides agree with TRBD1. Germline-derived CDR1 and CDR2 are SGHNT and YENEEA. The CDR3 consists of 15 residues. V trimming: 3 bases; J trimming: 2 bases; junction bases outside the gene matches: 5.

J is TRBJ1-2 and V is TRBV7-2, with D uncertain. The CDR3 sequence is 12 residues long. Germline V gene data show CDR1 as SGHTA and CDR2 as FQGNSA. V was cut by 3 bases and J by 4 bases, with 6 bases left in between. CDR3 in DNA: TGTGCCAGCAGCTTTGGCAGCTATGGCTACACCTTC. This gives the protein CASSFGSYGYTF.

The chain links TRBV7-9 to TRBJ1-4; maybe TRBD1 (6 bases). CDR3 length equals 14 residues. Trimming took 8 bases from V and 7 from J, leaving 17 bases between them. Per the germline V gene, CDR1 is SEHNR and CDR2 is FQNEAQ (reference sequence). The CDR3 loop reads CASAPGGASEKLFF. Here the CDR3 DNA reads TGTGCCAGCGCCCCGGGGGGGGCGAGTGAAAAACTGTTTTTT.

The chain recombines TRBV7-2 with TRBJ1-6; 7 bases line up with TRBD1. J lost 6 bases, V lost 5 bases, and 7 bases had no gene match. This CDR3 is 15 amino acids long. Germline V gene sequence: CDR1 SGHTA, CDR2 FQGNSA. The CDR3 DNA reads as TGTGCCAGCAGCGACAAGACAGGGTTTAATTCACCCCTCCACTTT. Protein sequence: CASSDKTGFNSPLHF.

The CDR3 bases are TGTGCCAGCAGCCCGGAGGCTGGAAACACCATATATTTT. Its protein is CASSPEAGNTIYF. The V call is TRBV2, the J call TRBJ1-3; no reliable D call. This CDR3 spans 13 amino acids. The germline V gene encodes CDR1 SNHLY and CDR2 FYNNEI. With 6 bases removed from V and 2 bases from J, the gap between germline ends came to 8 bases.

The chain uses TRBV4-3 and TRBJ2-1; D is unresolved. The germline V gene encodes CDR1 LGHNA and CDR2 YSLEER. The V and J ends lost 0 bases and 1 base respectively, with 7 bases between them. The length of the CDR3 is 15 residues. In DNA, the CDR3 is TGCGCCAGCAGCCAAGACGAGACTTCCTACAATGAGCAGTTCTTC. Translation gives CASSQDETSYNEQFF.

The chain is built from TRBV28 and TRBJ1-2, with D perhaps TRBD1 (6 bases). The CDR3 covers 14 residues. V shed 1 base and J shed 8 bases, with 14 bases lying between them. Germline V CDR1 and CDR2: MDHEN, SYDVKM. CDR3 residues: CASSLLARGYGYTF. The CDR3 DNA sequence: TGTGCCAGCAGTTTATTAGCCAGGGGATACGGCTACACCTTC.

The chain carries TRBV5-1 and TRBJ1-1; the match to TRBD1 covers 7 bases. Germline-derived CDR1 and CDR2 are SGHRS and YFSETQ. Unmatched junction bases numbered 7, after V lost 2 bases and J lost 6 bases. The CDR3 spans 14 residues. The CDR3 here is CASSLTGVDPEAFF. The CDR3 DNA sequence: TGCGCCAGCAGCTTAACAGGGGTCGATCCTGAAGCTTTCTTT. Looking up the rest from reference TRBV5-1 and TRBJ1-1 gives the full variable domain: KAGVTQTPRYLIKTRGQQVTLSCSPISGHRSVSWYQQTPGQGLQFLFEYFSETQRNKGNFPGRFSGRQFSNSRSEMNVSTLELGDSALYLCASSLTGVDPEAFFGQGTRLTVV.

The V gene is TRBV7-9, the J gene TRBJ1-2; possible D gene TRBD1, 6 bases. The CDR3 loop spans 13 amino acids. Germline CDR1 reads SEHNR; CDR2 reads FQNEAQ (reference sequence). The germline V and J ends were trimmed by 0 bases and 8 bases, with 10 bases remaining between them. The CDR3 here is CASSLAQGGGYTF. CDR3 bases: TGTGCCAGCAGCTTAGCACAGGGTGGCGGCTACACCTTC.

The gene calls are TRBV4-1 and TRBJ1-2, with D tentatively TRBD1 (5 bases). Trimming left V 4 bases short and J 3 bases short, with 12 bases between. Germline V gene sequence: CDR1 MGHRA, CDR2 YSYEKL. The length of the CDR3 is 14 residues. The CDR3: CASSPGGVDYGYTF. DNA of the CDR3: TGCGCCAGCAGCCCCGGGGGGGTTGACTATGGCTACACCTTC.

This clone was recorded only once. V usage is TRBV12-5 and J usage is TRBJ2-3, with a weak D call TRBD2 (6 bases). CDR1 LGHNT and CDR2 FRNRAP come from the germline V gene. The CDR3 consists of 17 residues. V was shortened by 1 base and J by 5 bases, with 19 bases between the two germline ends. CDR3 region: CASGLATTSLSGDTQYF. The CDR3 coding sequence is TGTGCTAGTGGTTTGGCCACGACTAGTCTCTCCGGAGATACGCAGTATTTT.

CDR3 in DNA: TGTGCCAGCAGCATAAGCGGGTCAGGTCAGTATTTT. Encoded protein: CASSISGSGQYF. The chain recombines TRBV11-2 with TRBJ2-3; TRBD2 is a possible D gene (6 bases). Looked up from germline, CDR1 is SGHAT and CDR2 is FQNNGV. The CDR3 covers 12 residues. The V end lost 5 bases, the J end lost 12 bases, and 15 bases lay between the germline ends.

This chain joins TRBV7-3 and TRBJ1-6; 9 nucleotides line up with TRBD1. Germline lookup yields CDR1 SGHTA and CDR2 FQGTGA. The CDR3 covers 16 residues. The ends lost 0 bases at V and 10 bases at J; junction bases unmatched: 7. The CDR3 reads CASSLTDRGTGSPLHF. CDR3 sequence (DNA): TGTGCCAGCAGCTTAACGGACAGGGGAACAGGGTCACCCCTCCACTTT.

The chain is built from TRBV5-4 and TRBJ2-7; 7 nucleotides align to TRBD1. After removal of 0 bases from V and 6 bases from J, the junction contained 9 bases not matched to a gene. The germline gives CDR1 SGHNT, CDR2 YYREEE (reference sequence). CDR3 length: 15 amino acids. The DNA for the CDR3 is TGTGCCAGCAGCTTGGCCCGACAGGGAGTATCCGAGCAGTACTTC. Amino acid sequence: CASSLARQGVSEQYF.

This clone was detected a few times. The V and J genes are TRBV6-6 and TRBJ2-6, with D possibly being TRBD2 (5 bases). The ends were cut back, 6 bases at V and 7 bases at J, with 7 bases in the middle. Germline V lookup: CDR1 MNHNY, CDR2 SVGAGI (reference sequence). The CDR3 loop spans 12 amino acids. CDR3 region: CASRDSANVLTF. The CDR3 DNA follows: TGTGCCAGCAGGGACTCAGCCAACGTCCTGACTTTC.

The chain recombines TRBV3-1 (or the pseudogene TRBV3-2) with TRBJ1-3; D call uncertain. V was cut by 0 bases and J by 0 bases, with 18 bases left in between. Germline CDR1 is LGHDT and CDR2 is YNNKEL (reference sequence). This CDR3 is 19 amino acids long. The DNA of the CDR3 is TGTGCCAGCAGCCAAGATCCCCCCAACGTGTGGAGCTCTGGAAACACCATATATTTT. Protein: CASSQDPPNVWSSGNTIYF.

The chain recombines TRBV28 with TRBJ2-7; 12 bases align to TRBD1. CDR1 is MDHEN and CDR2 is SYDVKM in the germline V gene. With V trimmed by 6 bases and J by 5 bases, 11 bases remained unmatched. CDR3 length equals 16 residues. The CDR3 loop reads CASSLSWDRGRNEQYF. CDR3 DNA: TGTGCCAGCAGCCTAAGTTGGGACAGGGGGCGCAACGAGCAGTACTTC.

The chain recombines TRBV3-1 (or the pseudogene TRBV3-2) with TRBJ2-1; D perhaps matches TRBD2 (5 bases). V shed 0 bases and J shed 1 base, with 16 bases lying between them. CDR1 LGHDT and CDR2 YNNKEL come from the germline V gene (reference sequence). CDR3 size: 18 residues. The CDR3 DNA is TGTGCCAGCAGCCAAGATAACATAGCGAACCCGTCCTACAATGAGCAGTTCTTC. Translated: CASSQDNIANPSYNEQFF.

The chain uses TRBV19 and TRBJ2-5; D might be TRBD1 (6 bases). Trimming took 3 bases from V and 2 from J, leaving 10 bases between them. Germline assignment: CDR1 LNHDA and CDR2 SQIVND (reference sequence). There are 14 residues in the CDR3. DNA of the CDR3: TGTGCCAGTAGTATCGACAGGTCACAAGAGACCCAGTACTTC. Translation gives CASSIDRSQETQYF. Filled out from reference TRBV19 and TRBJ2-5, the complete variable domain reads DGGITQSPKYLFRKEGQNVTLSCEQNLNHDAMYWYRQDPGQGLRLIYYSQIVNDFQKGDIAEGYSVSREKKESFPLTVTSAQKNPTAFYLCASSIDRSQETQYFGPGTRLLVL.

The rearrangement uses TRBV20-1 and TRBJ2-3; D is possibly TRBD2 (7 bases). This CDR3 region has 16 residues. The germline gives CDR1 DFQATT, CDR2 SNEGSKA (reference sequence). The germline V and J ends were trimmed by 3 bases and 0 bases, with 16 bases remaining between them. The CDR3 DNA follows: TGCAGTGCTAGTACCGCGGGGGCGTCTAGCACAGATACGCAGTATTTT. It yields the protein CSASTAGASSTDTQYF.

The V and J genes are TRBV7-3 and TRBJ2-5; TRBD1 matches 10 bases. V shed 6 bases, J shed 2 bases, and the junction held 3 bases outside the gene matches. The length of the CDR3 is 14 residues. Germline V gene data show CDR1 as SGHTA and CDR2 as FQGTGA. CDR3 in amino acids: CASSRTGGQETQYF. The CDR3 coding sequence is TGTGCCAGCAGTAGGACAGGGGGTCAAGAGACCCAGTACTTC.